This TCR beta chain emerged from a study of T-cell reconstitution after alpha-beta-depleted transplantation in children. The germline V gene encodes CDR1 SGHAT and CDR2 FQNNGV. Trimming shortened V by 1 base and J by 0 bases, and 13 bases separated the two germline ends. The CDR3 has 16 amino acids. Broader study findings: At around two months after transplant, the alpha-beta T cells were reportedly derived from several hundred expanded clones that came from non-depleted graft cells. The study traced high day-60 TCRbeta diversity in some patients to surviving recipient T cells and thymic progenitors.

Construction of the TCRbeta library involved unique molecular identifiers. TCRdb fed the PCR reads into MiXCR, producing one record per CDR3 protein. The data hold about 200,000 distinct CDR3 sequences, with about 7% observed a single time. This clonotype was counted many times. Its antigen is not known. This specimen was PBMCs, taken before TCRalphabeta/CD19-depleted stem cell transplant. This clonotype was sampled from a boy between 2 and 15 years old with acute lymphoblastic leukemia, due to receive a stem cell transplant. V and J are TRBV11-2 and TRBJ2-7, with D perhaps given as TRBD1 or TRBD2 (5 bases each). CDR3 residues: CASSLVGAGSSYEQYF. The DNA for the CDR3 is TGTGCCAGCAGCTTAGTTGGAGCAGGGAGCTCCTACGAGCAGTACTTC.